The 15 T cell receptor beta chains in this list originate from one sample, sequenced in a study of blood T cells in healthy people across ages. PCR was performed a second time for about 7 to 12 cycles using a sample-barcoded 5' primer and a J-beta primer mix. TCRdb recomputed calls from the 5' RACE reads with MiXCR, one row per CDR3 protein. The sample lists 550,000 to 600,000 distinct CDR3 sequences, 40% to 50% seen once, with 20% to 25% in the top ten. The sequenced sample consisted of blood. The receptors derive from a man older than 75 in good health.

This clonotype has just a few counts. CDR3 sequence (DNA): TGTGCCAGCAGCCCCTCGGCAGGCGGTTTTCAGTACTTC. Translating gives CASSPSAGGFQYF. The chain links TRBV7-2 to TRBJ2-4; D gene ambiguous. The CDR3 runs to 13 residues. Germline V CDR1 and CDR2: SGHTA, FQGNSA. The V end was cut by 5 bases, the J end by 11 bases, with 16 bases between.

As to this clonotype: Relative to the germline gene, one junction end is altered; a read error may explain this. The chain has TRBV28 and TRBJ1-1, with 10 nucleotides matching TRBD1. The V gene's germline CDR1 is MDHEN and CDR2 SYDVKM. The CDR3 totals 15 residues. The CDR3 region has the DNA TGTGCCGGCAGTTTCCCGGGACAGGGGATCGCTGAAGCTTTCTTT. Translating it yields CAGSFPGQGIAEAFF.

Remarks on this clonotype: At one end, the junction sequence differs from germline, possibly due to a read error. The chain is built from TRBV6-2 or TRBV6-3 and TRBJ2-7; D ambiguous. CDR3 length: 14 residues. Germline V gene data show CDR1 as MNHEY and CDR2 as SVGEGT. The CDR3 protein is CASSDSQRTYEQYF. In nucleotides, the CDR3 is TGTGCCAGCAGTGACTCTCAGCGCACCTACGAGCAGTACTTC.

This clonotype appeared a few times. This chain links TRBV11-2 with TRBJ2-7; D perhaps matches TRBD2 (7 bases). V lost 5 bases and J lost 2, with 16 bases in between. This CDR3 is 15 amino acids long. The germline gives CDR1 SGHAT, CDR2 FQNNGV. As DNA, the CDR3 is TGTGCCAGCAGCCCTCCTCGGGGGGCGACCTACGAGCAGTACTTC. This sequence encodes CASSPPRGATYEQYF.

This clonotype appeared a few times. The chain uses TRBV7-9 and TRBJ1-6; 11 nucleotides agree with TRBD1. The trim removed 0 bases at V and 10 bases at J, leaving 2 bases unmatched. The germline CDR1 and CDR2 sequences are SEHNR and FQNEAQ (reference sequence). The CDR3 loop spans 15 amino acids. Here the CDR3 reads CASSLADRGLSPLHF. DNA of the CDR3: TGTGCCAGCAGCTTAGCGGACAGGGGGCTGTCACCCCTCCACTTT.

The rearrangement uses TRBV7-3 and TRBJ2-3; perhaps TRBD2 as D (5 bases). The V gene lost 3 bases and the J gene lost 6 bases, with 19 bases spanning the gap. CDR3 length: 16 residues. Germline CDR1 reads SGHTA; CDR2 reads FQGTGA. The CDR3 reads CASSFSASGRRDTQYF. The CDR3 DNA is TGTGCCAGCAGCTTTTCAGCCTCGGGGAGAAGGGATACGCAGTATTTT. The variable domain in full, with the rest retrieved from reference TRBV7-3 and TRBJ2-3, is GAGVSQTPSNKVTEKGKYVELRCDPISGHTALYWYRQSLGQGPEFLIYFQGTGAADDSGLPNDRFFAVRPEGSVSTLKIQRTERGDSAVYLCASSFSASGRRDTQYFGPGTRLTVL.

The rearrangement joins TRBV5-1 to TRBJ2-2; no reliable D call. V gave up 0 bases and J gave up 1 base, with 10 bases separating them. Germline CDR1 SGHRS, CDR2 YFSETQ. CDR3 length: 16 amino acids. CDR3 bases: TGCGCCAGCAGCTTGGCCGAACACCTGAACACCGGGGAGCTGTTTTTT. Its protein is CASSLAEHLNTGELFF.

This clonotype showed up just a few times. The gene calls are TRBV5-6 and TRBJ2-4; 7 bases line up with TRBD2. CDR1 is SGHDT and CDR2 is YYEEEE in the germline V gene. J lost 4 bases, V lost 4 bases, and 8 bases had no gene match. CDR3 size: 15 residues. DNA of the CDR3: TGTGCCAGCAGCACACAGCGGGGAGCGAAAAACATTCAGTACTTC. Translating it yields CASSTQRGAKNIQYF.

This clonotype turned up a few times. The chain has TRBV7-2 and TRBJ2-5, with TRBD1 as a possible D gene (6 bases). Germline V gene data show CDR1 as SGHTA and CDR2 as FQGNSA. The V gene lost 1 base and the J gene lost 3 bases, with 12 bases spanning the gap. This CDR3 has 15 amino acids. The CDR3 DNA reads as TGTGCCAGCAGCTTAGGGGGGCAGGGGAAAGAGACCCAGTACTTC. Protein product: CASSLGGQGKETQYF.

The chain combines TRBV7-9 with TRBJ1-1; D possibly corresponds to TRBD1 (5 bases). V shed 5 bases and J shed 7 bases, with 8 bases lying between them. Looked up from germline, CDR1 is SEHNR and CDR2 is FQNEAQ (reference sequence). The CDR3 spans 11 residues. The CDR3 nucleotides are TGTGCCAGCAGCCATGACAGTGAAGCTTTCTTT. It specifies CASSHDSEAFF.

This clonotype occurred a few times. The chain carries TRBV7-2 and TRBJ2-1; 7 bases map to TRBD2. The germline gives CDR1 SGHTA, CDR2 FQGNSA. The CDR3 consists of 15 residues. V shed 0 bases, J shed 8 bases, and the junction held 7 bases outside the gene matches. The CDR3 loop reads CASSLAAASGHEQFF. CDR3 DNA sequence: TGTGCCAGCAGCTTAGCGGCGGCTAGCGGCCATGAGCAGTTCTTC.

This clonotype has at least ten counts. This chain joins TRBV6-5 and TRBJ2-1, with D possibly TRBD2 on 6 matching bases. The CDR3 sequence is 15 residues long. Trimming left V 3 bases short and J 0 bases short, with 9 bases between. The V gene's germline CDR1 is MNHEY and CDR2 SVGAGI. The CDR3 bases are TGTGCCAGCAGTTATTCTAGCGCCTCCTACAATGAGCAGTTCTTC. It encodes CASSYSSASYNEQFF.

In its sample, this clonotype was seen a few times. The chain joins TRBV20-1 to TRBJ2-2; D gene uncertain. Germline CDR1 reads DFQATT; CDR2 reads SNEGSKA (reference sequence). The CDR3 spans 18 residues. V was trimmed by 3 bases and J by 4 bases, leaving 24 bases between them. The CDR3: CSASHPTGGPSGTGELFF. Here the CDR3 DNA reads TGCAGTGCTAGTCATCCCACCGGCGGCCCCTCGGGCACCGGGGAGCTGTTTTTT.

V and J are TRBV10-2 and TRBJ2-5; 9 positions match TRBD1. The V segment lost 6 bases and the J segment 4 bases; nucleotides outside the gene matches: 6. This CDR3 has 14 amino acids. CDR1 and CDR2 from the germline V gene are WSHSY and SAAADI. The CDR3 nucleotides are TGCGCCAGCAGAGCCGGGACAGGGCTAGAGACCCAGTACTTC. Its protein is CASRAGTGLETQYF.

J is TRBJ2-2 and V is TRBV12-3 or TRBV12-4, with 8 bases fitting TRBD1. This CDR3 has 15 amino acids. Trimming removed 5 bases from V and 5 bases from J; junction bases left unmatched: 7. The DNA of the CDR3 is TGTGCCAGCAGTCGCGGACAGGGCGGGACCGGGGAGCTGTTTTTT. It codes for CASSRGQGGTGELFF.